Following are 5 T cell receptor beta chains from one sample sequenced in a study of OX40 agonist ivuxolimab in advanced cancers. Sequencing was performed with immunoSEQ multiplex PCR; in TCRdb, only in-frame clones are kept and a portion is missing. The table records 70,000 to 95,000 clones, approximately 94% of them present only once. The specimen was CD4+ or CD8+ T cells sorted from blood, collected in a trial of the OX40 agonist ivuxolimab. These receptor sequences come from an adult with an advanced solid tumor such as melanoma, head and neck, liver or kidney cancer.

This clone was seen only once. The chain uses TRBV4-1 and TRBJ2-3; 9 bases map to TRBD2. Germline V gives CDR1 MGHRA, CDR2 YSYEKL. Unmatched junction bases numbered 3, after V lost 4 bases and J lost 4 bases. CDR3 size: 14 residues. The CDR3, as DNA: TGCGCCAGCAGCCTGGGACTAGCCTCAGATACGCAGTATTTT. It is translated as CASSLGLASDTQYF.

The gene calls are TRBV7-8 and TRBJ2-7, with TRBD2 identical over 11 bases. After removal of 5 bases from V and 6 bases from J, the junction contained 21 bases not matched to a gene. CDR1 and CDR2 from the germline V gene are SGHVS and FQNEAQ. The CDR3 has 19 residues. The CDR3 DNA follows: TGTGCCAGCAGCCCCCGACTAGCGGGATCAAAGGATCTCCCTTGCGAGCAGTACTTC. Translating it yields CASSPRLAGSKDLPCEQYF.

The chain couples TRBV7-9 to TRBJ2-6; no clear D gene. Germline lookup yields CDR1 SEHNR and CDR2 FQNEAQ (reference sequence). Between the trimmed V and J ends, which lost 2 bases and 1 base, there was a span of 3 bases. CDR3 length equals 14 residues. CDR3 residues: CASSLMSGANVLTF. Written as DNA, the CDR3 is TGTGCCAGCAGCTTAATGTCTGGGGCCAACGTCCTGACTTTC.

The chain combines TRBV4-2 with TRBJ2-7, with 8 bases lining up with TRBD2. Looked up from germline, CDR1 is LGHNA and CDR2 is YNFKEQ. This CDR3 contains 15 residues. Trimming at V came to 0 bases and at J to 3 bases, leaving 4 bases not matched to a gene. In DNA, the CDR3 is TGTGCCAGCAGCCAAGAGAGCGGGAGAGGCTACGAGCAGTACTTC. Translating it yields CASSQESGRGYEQYF.

This chain connects TRBV6-5 to TRBJ1-1, with D unclear. The germline V gene encodes CDR1 MNHEY and CDR2 SVGAGI. V was pared by 0 bases and J by 8 bases, with 10 bases between. The CDR3 totals 13 residues. The CDR3 nucleotides read TGTGCCAGCAGTTACTCGTATGCGGGGGAAGCTTTCTTT. Amino acids: CASSYSYAGEAFF.